Below, one TCR beta chain is given with its context. These data originate in a study of cytomegalovirus exposure and HLA in healthy donors. CDR1 SGHRS and CDR2 YFSETQ come from the germline V gene. This CDR3 spans 16 amino acids. J lost 8 bases, V lost 2 bases, and 14 bases had no gene match. The study ran its PCR with 60 Vbeta and 13 Jbeta primers. Method: immunoSEQ multiplex PCR; TCRdb's copy keeps in-frame clones and lacks some. The sample has under 200,000 clones, roughly 70% seen once. This TCR came from a woman in her fifties or sixties in good health and CMV-seropositive. The V call is TRBV5-1, the J call TRBJ2-3; TRBD1 agrees at 7 bases. Source material: PBMCs. The CDR3 DNA reads TGCGCCAGCAGCTTCCGGCCAAGGGGGCCTGTGGGTACGCAGTATTTT. Translating gives CASSFRPRGPVGTQYF. The whole variable domain, filled in from reference TRBV5-1 and TRBJ2-3, reads KAGVTQTPRYLIKTRGQQVTLSCSPISGHRSVSWYQQTPGQGLQFLFEYFSETQRNKGNFPGRFSGRQFSNSRSEMNVSTLELGDSALYLCASSFRPRGPVGTQYFGPGTRLTVL.